This T cell receptor beta chain is from a study of shared clonotypes between healthy human individuals (dated by TCRdb to the early 2020s). About the study as a whole: A couple of women and three men aged 18 to 49 years were included in the cohort. For each donor, CD4 naive and CD4 memory were each given three plates, CD8 naive was given two plates, and CD8 memory was given one plate. The study deeply sequenced blood TCR repertoires of five healthy adults to estimate repertoire size and the extent of clonotype sharing between individuals. To increase sequencing depth and limit assay-specific biases, TCR repertoire library preparation and sequencing were carried out by different laboratories using diverse techniques. Each donor's leukapheresis produced roughly between roughly 0.85 and 10 billion PBMCs.

The donors were healthy, HIV-negative adults who had no recently reported acute infections or vaccinations. Every donor was a Caucasian adult living in Nashville, Tennessee, USA. CD4+ T cells were enriched by magnetic negative selection; naive cells were then positively selected on CD45RA, and the negative fraction formed the memory subset. Blood was collected by leukapheresis, and PBMCs were isolated by Ficoll-Histopaque density gradient centrifugation and then cryopreserved in liquid nitrogen vapor phase. Purity and quantity of every magnetically sorted T cell population were checked by analytical flow cytometry. Genomic DNA was isolated from every sorted fraction and measured by UV absorbance on a Nanodrop 2000c. Points on this clone: Its specific antigen is unknown. No base qualities exist here, and no much larger clone lies one base off it.

Using the deep immunoSEQ assay, TCR CDR3 regions were amplified from genomic DNA by multiplex PCR. Extracted genomic DNA from each cell subset was distributed evenly across all wells of several immunoSEQ 96-well plates, and each plate was treated as a replicate. Each replicate PCR for sorted subsets received about 0.2 ug genomic DNA, equal to about 30,000 T cell genomes. The purified libraries were quantified using a Qubit 3.0 fluorometer, sized with a Bioanalyzer 2100, and then quantified again using the KAPA Library Quantification kit. Every immunoSEQ 96-well plate was sequenced on a separate single-read 150-cycle Illumina NextSeq 550 flow cell. The original methods were these. Because only junctional sequences without quality scores were contained in the immunoSEQ output, filtering matching that applied to full-length reads could not be performed. To assign V/J genes and CDR3, sequences were annotated against IMGT germline references using PyIR, a Python wrapper for IgBLAST v1.9. Reads were filtered out if the reads had weak V/J assignments (E-value above 1e-6), no CDR3, stop codons, out-of-frame junctions, or ambiguous translated residues. V3J clonotypes were defined as sequences sharing an identical inferred V gene, J gene, and CDR3 amino acid sequence. To compute the percentage overlap between repertoires, the number of shared unique clonotypes was divided by the size of the smaller repertoire. Repertoire richness was assessed with RTK rarefaction, the Chao1 estimator, and Recon v2.1 estimates of unobserved clonotypes. For all TCRbeta clonotypes obtained by the gDNA method from four donors, generation probabilities were computed with OLGA. TCRdb stores this immuneACCESS table with in-frame sequences only. Part of the clones is absent; in the studies checked, under half of the shortfall reflects unresolved V genes, and no reason is known for the rest. V and J calls plus clone size are reproduced from that table; the DNA served to infer D and trimming. A total of about 2.4 million clones appear in this sample, 90% to 95% of them only once. Around 0.14% of the sample is taken by the ten largest.

Study-wide findings and limitations: Clonotypes shared by all four sorted-subset donors showed higher generation probabilities than non-shared clonotypes. Even with the large sequencing depth, rarefaction of the sorted-subset datasets indicated that sequencing was incomplete. Because the study included only a small number of donors, the genetic and exposure-history diversity represented was limited. About 5% of naive CD4, 3.5% of naive CD8, about 2.4% of memory CD4, and 0.35% to 0.4% of memory CD8 clonotypes were shared across several donors. Pairwise subsampling led to the expectation that sequencing depth would affect the degree of clonotype sharing among donors. Sampling was restricted to blood, and TCR repertoires in tissue are likely to differ from TCR repertoires in blood. Naive subsets generally had larger estimated clonotype richness than memory subsets did.

The sequenced sample was naive CD4+ T cells sorted from blood. The cell subset or site label on this specimen signifies: CD45RA+ positively selected. This clonotype was sampled from a man aged 18 to 30 in good health.

The CDR3 corresponds to CAISEGTGITDTQYF. Read as DNA, the sequence is TGTGCCATCAGTGAAGGCACAGGGATCACAGATACGCAGTATTTT. The rearrangement combines TRBV10-3 with TRBJ2-3, and possibly TRBD1, on 6 matching bases. V is clipped by 3 bases and J by 2 bases, and the sequence between their germline boundaries is 12 bases long. The CDR3 has 15 amino acids, counting the end cysteine and phenylalanine. CDR3 DNA is the only sequence kept; it has 45 bases, read in frame from the first base. Via the germline V gene, CDR1 is ENHRY and CDR2 SYGVKD.